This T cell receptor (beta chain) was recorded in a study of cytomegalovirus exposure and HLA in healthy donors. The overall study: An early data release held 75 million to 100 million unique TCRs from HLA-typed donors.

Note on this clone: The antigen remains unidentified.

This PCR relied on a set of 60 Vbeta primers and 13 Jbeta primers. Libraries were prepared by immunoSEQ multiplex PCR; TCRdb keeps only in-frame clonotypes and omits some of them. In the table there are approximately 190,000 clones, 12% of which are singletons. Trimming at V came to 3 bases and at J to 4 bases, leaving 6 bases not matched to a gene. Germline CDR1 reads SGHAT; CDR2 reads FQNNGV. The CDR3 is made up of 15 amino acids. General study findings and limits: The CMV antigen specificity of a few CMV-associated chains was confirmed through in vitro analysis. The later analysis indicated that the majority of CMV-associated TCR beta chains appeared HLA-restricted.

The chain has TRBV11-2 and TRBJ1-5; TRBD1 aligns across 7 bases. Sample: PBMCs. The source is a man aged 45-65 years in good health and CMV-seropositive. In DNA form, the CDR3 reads TGTGCCAGCAGCTTGACAGGGTTGGGTAATCAGCCCCAGCATTTT. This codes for CASSLTGLGNQPQHF.